This T cell receptor beta chain was sequenced in a study of immune evolution from preneoplasia to lung adenocarcinoma. Generated by immunoSEQ multiplex PCR, the TCRdb table keeps only in-frame clones and is missing some. The sample records some 9,500 clones, approximately 75% being singletons. The germline gives CDR1 LNHDA, CDR2 SQIVND (reference sequence). After removal of 6 bases from V and 4 bases from J, the junction contained 6 bases not matched to a gene. CDR3 length equals 14 residues. The clonotype comes from a person older than 75 with lung adenocarcinoma. V is TRBV19 and J is TRBJ1-2; 9 nucleotides align to TRBD1. The sample comprised FFPE lung adenocarcinoma in situ tissue. The CDR3 reads CASSNRDRAYGYTF. CDR3 nucleotides: TGTGCCAGTAGCAACCGGGACAGGGCCTATGGCTACACCTTC. The full variable domain, completed using reference TRBV19 and TRBJ1-2, is DGGITQSPKYLFRKEGQNVTLSCEQNLNHDAMYWYRQDPGQGLRLIYYSQIVNDFQKGDIAEGYSVSREKKESFPLTVTSAQKNPTAFYLCASSNRDRAYGYTFGSGTRLTVV.